The source of this TCR beta chain is a study of control samples from healthy donors and cancer patients. This CDR3 comprises 15 residues. Trimming cost V 0 bases and J 5 bases; bases outside gene matches: 8. In germline, CDR1 is GTSNPN, CDR2 SVGIG (reference sequence). Clones were read by immunoSEQ multiplex PCR, and TCRdb kept only the in-frame ones, dropping some. The sample includes tens of thousands of clones, about 90% of them seen just once. The TCR originated in a man in his 60s with colorectal cancer. The chain joins TRBV30 to TRBJ2-7; 9 bases are shared with TRBD1. Source material: PBMCs. CDR3: CAWSVRGTGYHEQYF. The CDR3 region has the DNA TGTGCCTGGAGTGTACGGGGGACAGGGTACCACGAGCAGTACTTC.